This T cell receptor (beta chain) derives from a study of blood T cell repertoires in COVID-19. Study overall: Acute-phase and convalescent COVID-19 samples originated in the United States, Italy and Spain. From T cells, B-cell-depleted T cells, or PBMCs came the material, which was cDNA or gDNA.

In the original analysis: The assay estimated nucleated cells by amplifying reference gene primers. Data came from immunoSEQ multiplex PCR; TCRdb stores just in-frame clones and leaves some out. The V and J calls and the clone size are those of that table, but D and trimming were determined from the DNA. This sample has about 98,000 clones, with approximately 82% found just once. Germline V lookup: CDR1 KGHSH, CDR2 LQKENI. The germline V and J ends were trimmed by 3 bases and 5 bases, with 14 bases remaining between them. This CDR3 contains 14 residues. The receptor comes from a man between 60 and 75 years old with acute or convalescent COVID-19. The sequencing input was peripheral blood. This chain links TRBV18 with TRBJ2-7, with D possibly matching TRBD1 (6 bases). CDR3 loop: CASSPSNRDDEQYV. The CDR3 coding sequence is TGTGCCAGCTCACCCTCGAACAGGGATGACGAGCAGTACGTC.